A single sample gave rise to the 23 T cell receptor beta chains below, sequenced in a study of breast tumors, draining lymph nodes, adjacent tissues. The lymph nodes were axillary draining lymph nodes from breast cancer patients. TCRdb processed the multiplex PCR reads anew with MiXCR; each CDR3 protein has one entry. The data show about 200,000 distinct CDR3 sequences, with around a third seen just once and roughly 4% held by the top ten. Sequencing was performed on axillary lymph node tissue. These receptors were collected from a female donor with breast cancer. Some clones in this sample may be carry-over from other donors' samples.

There are many counts of this clonotype. The rearrangement links TRBV5-1 to TRBJ2-1; a weak D match, TRBD2 (5 bases). This CDR3 contains 14 residues. V dropped 5 bases and J dropped 3 bases, with 12 bases sitting between them. Germline V gene data show CDR1 as SGHRS and CDR2 as YFSETQ. CDR3 region: CASRSGDRYNEQFF. CDR3 bases: TGCGCCAGCAGGAGCGGAGACCGCTACAATGAGCAGTTCTTC. Drawing the rest from reference TRBV5-1 and TRBJ2-1, the complete variable domain is KAGVTQTPRYLIKTRGQQVTLSCSPISGHRSVSWYQQTPGQGLQFLFEYFSETQRNKGNFPGRFSGRQFSNSRSEMNVSTLELGDSALYLCASRSGDRYNEQFFGPGTRLTVL.

This clonotype was found many times. V gene TRBV19 combines with J gene TRBJ1-2; D gene unclear. The germline V and J ends were trimmed by 0 bases and 2 bases, with 4 bases remaining between them. This CDR3 spans 13 amino acids. Germline V CDR1 and CDR2: LNHDA, SQIVND (reference sequence). CDR3 sequence (DNA): TGTGCCAGTAGTATAGACGGGAACTATGGCTACACCTTC. Translation: CASSIDGNYGYTF. The variable domain in full, with the rest retrieved from reference TRBV19 and TRBJ1-2, is DGGITQSPKYLFRKEGQNVTLSCEQNLNHDAMYWYRQDPGQGLRLIYYSQIVNDFQKGDIAEGYSVSREKKESFPLTVTSAQKNPTAFYLCASSIDGNYGYTFGSGTRLTVV.

The table lists this clonotype with a few counts. Since a much larger clone is just one base distant, this may be a read error. The V and J genes are TRBV20-1 and TRBJ2-1, with D perhaps TRBD2 (6 bases). The CDR3 contains 11 residues. CDR1 DFQATT and CDR2 SNEGSKA come from the germline V gene (reference sequence). This CDR3 is CSVGGANEQSF. CDR3 coding DNA: TGCAGTGTGGGCGGGGCCAATGAGCAGTCCTTC.

CDR3 amino acids: CASSIRLAGATDTQYF. The DNA for the CDR3 is TGTGCCAGTAGTATAAGACTAGCGGGGGCCACAGATACGCAGTATTTT. This chain uses TRBV19 with TRBJ2-3; 12 bases map to TRBD2. V shed 2 bases and J 2 bases; nucleotides not matched to a gene: 2. CDR1 and CDR2 (germline): LNHDA, SQIVND (reference sequence). This CDR3 region has 16 residues.

This clonotype was recorded a few times. The chain has TRBV6-2 or TRBV6-3 and TRBJ1-4, with D possibly TRBD1 on 5 matching bases. V lost 5 bases and J 8 bases, leaving 15 bases between the germline ends. Germline-derived CDR1 and CDR2 are MNHEY and SVGEGT. The CDR3 is 14 residues long. For the CDR3, the DNA is TGTGCCAGCAGTCCCTCGGGGCTCCGGGAAAAACTGTTTTTT. Protein: CASSPSGLREKLFF.

Regarding this clonotype: A much larger clone sits a single nucleotide away, making a read error possible. This rearrangement joins TRBV11-2 to TRBJ2-1; the D call may be TRBD1 or TRBD2 (5 bases each). Trimming pared 5 bases from V and 9 bases from J, leaving 14 bases between. CDR1 is SGHAT and CDR2 is FQNNGV in the germline V gene. The CDR3 consists of 13 residues. CDR3 residues: CASSADWGTEQFF. In DNA, the CDR3 is TGTGCCAGCAGCGCCGACTGGGGGACTGAGCAGTTCTTC.

This clonotype was counted many times. The chain employs TRBV28 and TRBJ1-3; no reliable D call. This CDR3 spans 17 amino acids. Per germline, CDR1 MDHEN and CDR2 SYDVKM. Trimming shortened V by 1 base and J by 0 bases, and 13 bases separated the two germline ends. The CDR3: CASSLYGGTSSGNTIYF. The CDR3 bases are TGTGCCAGCAGTTTATATGGAGGAACGAGCTCTGGAAACACCATATATTTT.

This clonotype was observed many times. The V call is TRBV27, the J call TRBJ1-2; tentative D call: TRBD1 (5 bases). V was clipped by 0 bases and J by 5 bases, with 10 bases between them. The CDR3 is 14 amino acids. Germline CDR1 and CDR2: MNHEY and SMNVEV (reference sequence). The CDR3 protein is CASSLSGQGYGYTF. For the CDR3, the DNA is TGTGCCAGCAGTTTATCGGGGCAGGGATATGGCTACACCTTC.

This clonotype was detected many times. This chain connects TRBV3-1 to TRBJ2-7; D is uncertain. Germline V gene sequence: CDR1 LGHDT, CDR2 YNNKEL (reference sequence). The CDR3 has 11 amino acids. Trimming took 2 bases from V and 3 from J, leaving 2 bases between them. As DNA, the CDR3 is TGTGCCAGCAGCCAACTCTACGAGCAGTACTTC. This codes for CASSQLYEQYF.

A word on this clonotype: A junction boundary mismatches the germline segment, possibly from a read error. The chain is built from TRBV6-5 and TRBJ2-1; D not resolved. Germline CDR1 reads MNHEY; CDR2 reads SVGAGI. This CDR3 has 13 residues. In DNA form, the CDR3 reads TGTGCCAGCAGTCACTCGAAGGTGGGTGAGCAGTTCTTC. It encodes CASSHSKVGEQFF.

This chain connects TRBV2 to TRBJ1-5; 7 bases agree with TRBD1. The trim removed 6 bases at V and 1 base at J, leaving 6 bases unmatched. The CDR3 sequence is 15 residues long. From germline, CDR1 is SNHLY and CDR2 FYNNEI. The DNA of the CDR3 is TGTGCCAGCAGCGGCCAGGGGGAGAGCAATCAGCCCCAGCATTTT. It encodes CASSGQGESNQPQHF.

This clonotype was observed many times. The chain links TRBV29-1 to TRBJ1-2, with TRBD1 matching over 7 bases. The germline V gene has CDR1 SQVTM and CDR2 ANQGSEA. Trimming removed 6 bases from V and 8 bases from J; junction bases left unmatched: 9. This CDR3 contains 12 residues. The DNA of the CDR3 is TGCAGCGTCCACAGGGGTGCTGGCGGCTACACCTTC. Its protein is CSVHRGAGGYTF.

This clonotype was seen ten or more times. The V gene is TRBV7-2, the J gene TRBJ2-5; TRBD1 is a possible D gene (5 bases). Germline V CDR1 and CDR2: SGHTA, FQGNSA. The CDR3 is 14 amino acids. V was pared by 4 bases and J by 2 bases, with 11 bases between. The CDR3 here is CASSSLDTQETQYF. CDR3 in DNA: TGTGCCAGCAGCTCCCTGGACACACAAGAGACCCAGTACTTC.

This clonotype came up many times. The CDR3 DNA reads as TGTGCCAGCCGTCTATTCGGTGGCTACACCTTC. It yields the protein CASRLFGGYTF. The chain uses TRBV7-2 and TRBJ1-2; D ambiguous. This CDR3 spans 11 amino acids. Germline V lookup: CDR1 SGHTA, CDR2 FQGNSA. V was trimmed by 8 bases and J by 7 bases, leaving 11 bases between them.

The chain joins TRBV20-1 to TRBJ1-5; D gene unclear. The CDR3 is 14 amino acids. V lost 3 bases and J lost 7, with 16 bases in between. Germline V CDR1 and CDR2: DFQATT, SNEGSKA (reference sequence). CDR3 protein: CSAREGGYEQPQHF. The CDR3, as DNA: TGCAGTGCTAGGGAAGGTGGCTACGAGCAGCCCCAGCATTTT.

A note on this clonotype: This CDR3 is missing its conserved last phenylalanine or tryptophan, likely due to a read error. This sequence joins TRBV7-9 and TRBJ2-5, with 8 bases that match TRBD2. This CDR3 contains 14 residues. Germline V CDR1 and CDR2: SEHNR, FQNEAQ (reference sequence). The V and J ends lost 3 bases and 4 bases, in that order; junction bases with no gene match: 4. CDR3 loop: CASSLTGGRETQYL. In DNA form, the CDR3 reads TGTGCCAGCAGCTTGACGGGGGGGCGAGAGACCCAGTACCTC.

This clonotype occurred many times. The chain couples TRBV7-9 to TRBJ1-2; D perhaps matches TRBD1 (5 bases). V was trimmed by 5 bases and J by 8 bases, leaving 24 bases between them. The CDR3 is 16 residues long. Germline values: CDR1 SEHNR, CDR2 FQNEAQ (reference sequence). CDR3 loop: CASSLPAGGGARGYTF. In DNA, the CDR3 is TGTGCCAGCAGCCTACCGGCTGGAGGCGGGGCTCGGGGCTACACCTTC. Complete variable domain (other parts from reference TRBV7-9 and TRBJ1-2): DTGVSQNPRHKITKRGQNVTFRCDPISEHNRLYWYRQTLGQGPEFLTYFQNEAQLEKSRLLSDRFSAERPKGSFSTLEIQRTEQGDSAMYLCASSLPAGGGARGYTFGSGTRLTVV.

Of note for this clonotype: This is likely a read error, given that the CDR3 carries no conserved phenylalanine or tryptophan at its end. CDR3 sequence (DNA): TGCACTGCTAGAGGGGCACGGGCGGGAGGTGTGGGCGAGCAGTACCTC. This encodes CTARGARAGGVGEQYL. The J gene is TRBJ2-7, the V gene TRBV20-1; TRBD2 matches at 8 bases. The CDR3 loop spans 16 amino acids. Per germline, CDR1 DFQATT and CDR2 SNEGSKA (reference sequence).

The chain couples TRBV29-1 to TRBJ1-1; a weak D match, TRBD1 (5 bases). CDR1 SQVTM and CDR2 ANQGSEA come from the germline V gene. The CDR3 spans 11 residues. CDR3 sequence (DNA): TGCAGACCGTGTGGGGGCACTGAAGCTTTCTTT. Amino acid sequence: CRPCGGTEAFF.

This clonotype was observed a handful of times. V is TRBV14 and J is TRBJ1-2; the match to TRBD1 covers 10 bases. CDR1 is SGHDN and CDR2 is FVKESK in the germline V gene. The CDR3 spans 17 residues. J was trimmed by 4 bases and V by 1 base; bases with no gene match: 9. The chain's CDR3 is CASSQAGTGAGGYGYTF. CDR3 coding DNA: TGTGCCAGCAGCCAAGCCGGGACAGGGGCTGGGGGCTATGGCTACACCTTC.

At least ten counts were recorded for this clonotype. The V call is TRBV6-5, the J call TRBJ2-2; no definite D call. The germline CDR1 and CDR2 sequences are MNHEY and SVGAGI. V was clipped by 0 bases and J by 4 bases, with 6 bases between them. This CDR3 spans 14 amino acids. The CDR3 is CASSYSILTGELFF. The CDR3 DNA is TGTGCCAGCAGTTACTCGATCCTCACCGGGGAGCTGTTTTTT.

The V and J genes are TRBV6-2 or TRBV6-3 and TRBJ1-5; D call uncertain. Per germline, CDR1 MNHEY and CDR2 SVGEGT. Trimming cost V 2 bases and J 3 bases, with 11 bases left between them. The CDR3 is 15 residues long. CDR3 coding DNA: TGTGCCAGCAGTTACGGCACAGAGTTCAATCAGCCCCAGCATTTT. Encoded protein: CASSYGTEFNQPQHF.

This clonotype was observed many times. The chain links TRBV19 to TRBJ2-7, with a possible D match to TRBD1 (6 bases). V dropped 5 bases and J dropped 4 bases, with 24 bases sitting between them. CDR1 and CDR2 (germline): LNHDA, SQIVND (reference sequence). The CDR3 covers 17 residues. CDR3: CASSRSSSGRGLYEQYF. CDR3 bases: TGTGCCAGTAGTCGTTCCAGCAGTGGCAGGGGCTTATACGAGCAGTACTTC.